This T cell receptor beta chain derives from a study of blood T cell repertoires in COVID-19. The overall study: Sample material is recorded as cDNA or gDNA derived from T cells, B-cell-depleted T cells, or PBMCs.

V was clipped by 0 bases and J by 10 bases, with 13 bases between them. The CDR3 runs 14 residues. Germline lookup yields CDR1 SEHNR and CDR2 FQNEAQ (reference sequence). The authors' processing: By means of reference gene primer amplification, nucleated cell counts were estimated. Generated by immunoSEQ multiplex PCR, the TCRdb table keeps only in-frame clones and is missing some. D and trimming come from the DNA, and the V and J calls and clone size come from that table. The repertoire holds some 200,000 clones, with around 73% as singletons. Participants were aged roughly 18 to 90 years, lived in under 30 US areas, and enrolled virtually. Recovered status applied to Cohort 3 donors who had two consecutive negative PCRs. It also applied to those with clearance or with symptom resolution.

The rearrangement joins TRBV7-9 to TRBJ2-1, with D possibly matching TRBD1 (6 bases). Source material: PBMCs or T cells enriched from blood (not recorded which). This sequence was found in a woman in her forties or fifties who had recovered from COVID-19. CDR3 protein: CASSLASTQGEQFF. The CDR3 DNA reads as TGTGCCAGCAGCTTAGCCTCGACCCAGGGGGAGCAGTTCTTC.